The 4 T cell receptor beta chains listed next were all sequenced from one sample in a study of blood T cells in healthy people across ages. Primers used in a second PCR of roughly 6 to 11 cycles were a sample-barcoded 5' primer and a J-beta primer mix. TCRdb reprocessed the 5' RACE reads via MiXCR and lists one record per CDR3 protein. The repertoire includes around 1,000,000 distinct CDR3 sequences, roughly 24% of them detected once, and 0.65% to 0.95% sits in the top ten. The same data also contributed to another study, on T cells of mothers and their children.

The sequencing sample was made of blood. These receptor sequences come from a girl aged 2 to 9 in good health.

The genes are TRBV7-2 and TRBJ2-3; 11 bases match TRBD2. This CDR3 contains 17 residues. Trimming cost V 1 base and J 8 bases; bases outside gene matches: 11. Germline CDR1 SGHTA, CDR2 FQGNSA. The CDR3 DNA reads TGTGCCAGCAGCTTAGTAGTGTCTAGCGGGGGGCGGAGTACGCAGTATTTT. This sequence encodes CASSLVVSSGGRSTQYF.

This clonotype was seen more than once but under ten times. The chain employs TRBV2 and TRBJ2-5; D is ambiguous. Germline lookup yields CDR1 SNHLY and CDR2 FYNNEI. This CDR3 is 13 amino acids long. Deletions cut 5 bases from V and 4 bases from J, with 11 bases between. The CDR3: CASSRGRTETQYF. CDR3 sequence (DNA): TGTGCCAGCAGTAGAGGCCGAACAGAGACCCAGTACTTC. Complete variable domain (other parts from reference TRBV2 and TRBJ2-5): EPEVTQTPSHQVTQMGQEVILRCVPISNHLYFYWYRQILGQKVEFLVSFYNNEISEKSEIFDDQFSVERPDGSNFTLKIRSTKLEDSAMYFCASSRGRTETQYFGPGTRLLVL.

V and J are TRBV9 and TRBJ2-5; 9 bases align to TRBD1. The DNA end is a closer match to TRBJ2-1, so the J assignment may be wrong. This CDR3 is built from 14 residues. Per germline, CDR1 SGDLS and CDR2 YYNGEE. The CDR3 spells CASSTQGASNEQFF. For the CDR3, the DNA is TGTGCCAGCAGCACACAGGGGGCCTCTAATGAGCAGTTCTTC.

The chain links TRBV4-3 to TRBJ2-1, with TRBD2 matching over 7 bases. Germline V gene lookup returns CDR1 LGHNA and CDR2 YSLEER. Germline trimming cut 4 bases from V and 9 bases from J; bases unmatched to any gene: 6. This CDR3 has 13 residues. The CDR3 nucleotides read TGCGCCAGCAGCCCTTTTGGGGGGGGTGAGCAGTTCTTC. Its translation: CASSPFGGGEQFF.